Listed below are T cell receptor beta chains from one sample, sequenced in a study of blood T cell repertoires in COVID-19. The repertoire was sequenced with immunoSEQ multiplex PCR; TCRdb's copy has only in-frame clones and lacks some. The sample comprises approximately 130,000 clones, 70% to 80% of which are singletons, and roughly 10% rests with the top ten. Input material: peripheral blood. The receptors shown here come from a human donor in a cohort sampled during active COVID-19. Both conserved end residues are part of each CDR3. The D gene is left open where the match is weak. Expanded clones get a size class; other rows say once, few or many, or leave the size out.

>-|TRBV6-5|TRBD1|TRBJ2-7
CASSSDRGLSYEQYF
TGTGCCAGCAGTTCCGACAGGGGGCTCTCCTACGAGCAGTACTTC
>-|TRBV2|TRBD1|TRBJ1-2
CAGRGTAFGSGYTF
TGTGCCGGTAGGGGGACAGCTTTTGGAAGTGGCTACACCTTC
>-|TRBV5-4|TRBD1|TRBJ1-4
CASSSDRGNEKLFF
TGTGCCAGCAGCTCGGACAGGGGTAATGAAAAACTGTTTTTT
>-|TRBV21-1|-|TRBJ1-5
CASSIPGYSNQPQHF
TGTGCCAGCAGCATCCCAGGGTATAGCAATCAGCCCCAGCATTTT
>-|TRBV7-9|TRBD2|TRBJ2-1
CASSLTSGGYNEQFF
TGTGCCAGCAGCTTGACTAGCGGGGGCTACAATGAGCAGTTCTTC
>-|TRBV28|-|TRBJ1-2
CANWDTSNYGYTF
TGTGCCAATTGGGACACCTCTAACTATGGCTACACCTTC
>-|TRBV15|TRBD2|TRBJ2-5
CATSADMVAGGIQETQYF
TGTGCCACCAGCGCCGACATGGTGGCGGGGGGCATCCAAGAGACCCAGTACTTC
>once|TRBV12-3/TRBV12-4|-|TRBJ2-1
CASSSPGANEQFF
TGTGCCAGCAGCTCCCCTGGGGCCAATGAGCAGTTCTTC
>-|TRBV18|TRBD2|TRBJ2-1
CASSPPGRNEQFF
TGTGCCAGCTCACCACCCGGGAGGAATGAGCAGTTCTTC
>once|TRBV6-2/TRBV6-3|-|TRBJ2-3
CASSYSAGRPDTQYF
TGTGCCAGCAGTTACTCTGCAGGGAGGCCAGATACGCAGTATTTT
>-|TRBV7-8|-|TRBJ2-2
CASSRGRGPATNTGELFF
TGTGCCAGCAGCCGGGGGCGGGGGCCCGCTACGAACACCGGGGAGCTGTTTTTT
>-|TRBV6-5|-|TRBJ2-3
CASTVTGASTDTQYF
TGTGCCAGCACCGTGACAGGTGCTAGCACAGATACGCAGTATTTT
>-|TRBV5-1|-|TRBJ2-6
CASSLAGFSGANVLTF
TGCGCCAGCAGCTTGGCCGGGTTCTCTGGGGCCAACGTCCTGACTTTC
>-|TRBV28|-|TRBJ1-5
CASRQVNQPQHF
TGTGCCAGCAGGCAGGTCAATCAGCCCCAGCATTTT